The 6 T cell receptor beta chains in this list originate from one sample, sequenced in a study of tumor-infiltrating lymphocytes in glioblastoma multiforme. Multiple V-beta primers and a C-beta primer amplified TCRB from RNA. From the multiplex PCR reads, TCRdb called clonotypes with MiXCR, one entry per CDR3 protein. Of around 15,000 distinct CDR3 sequences in the sample, 55% to 85% were seen once. The sample taken for sequencing was brain tumor tissue. The receptors shown here come from a male donor with glioblastoma.

On this clonotype itself: One end of the junction is discordant with germline, which a read error may explain. The chain joins TRBV20-1 to TRBJ2-7; D perhaps matches TRBD2 (5 bases). CDR3 length equals 15 residues. The germline V gene has CDR1 DFQATT and CDR2 SNEGSKA (reference sequence). CDR3 sequence: CNASTLGSTAVDQYF. The CDR3 nucleotides read TGCAATGCTAGCACATTAGGGAGTACGGCCGTCGATCAGTACTTC.

Comment on this clonotype: The junction does not match germline at one end; this may be a read error. V usage is TRBV24-1 and J usage is TRBJ2-2; TRBD2 is a possible D gene (5 bases). The CDR3 consists of 14 residues. Germline values: CDR1 KGHDR, CDR2 SFDVKD. The CDR3 reads CATSDPLRAGELFF. CDR3 sequence (DNA): TGTGCCACTAGTGATCCCTTGAGGGCTGGGGAGCTGTTTTTT.

This clonotype appeared a few times. The chain links TRBV6-6 to TRBJ1-3; D may be TRBD1 (6 bases). CDR3 size: 15 residues. Germline assignment: CDR1 MNHNY and CDR2 SVGAGI (reference sequence). Trimming cost V 4 bases and J 3 bases, with 13 bases left between them. The CDR3 spells CASSLGRGYGNTIYF. In DNA form, the CDR3 reads TGTGCCAGCAGTTTGGGCAGGGGCTATGGAAACACCATATATTTT.

The CDR3 coding sequence is TGCAGCGTTGCCAGGGACGGAGAATCACGACTCCACTTT. Protein: CSVARDGESRLHF. The chain employs TRBV29-1 and TRBJ1-6; possible D gene TRBD1, 5 bases. Germline-derived CDR1 and CDR2 are SQVTM and ANQGSEA. The CDR3 has 13 residues. With 4 bases removed from V and 16 bases from J, the gap between germline ends came to 20 bases.

As for this clonotype: Sequence at one end of the junction differs from germline and may be a read error. This sequence joins TRBV11-1 and TRBJ2-7; 9 nucleotides agree with TRBD1. Germline V gene data show CDR1 as SGHAT and CDR2 as FQDESV (reference sequence). This CDR3 contains 12 residues. CDR3 sequence reads: CAGSGQGREQYF. CDR3 nucleotide sequence: TGCGCAGGCAGCGGACAGGGGCGCGAGCAGTACTTC.

A remark on this clonotype: It may be a read error: a sequence one base away is much more abundant. This chain's CDR3 is CSVGPATRANTEAFF. CDR3 bases: TGCAGCGTTGGTCCCGCGACCCGGGCAAACACTGAAGCTTTCTTT. The rearrangement links TRBV29-1 to TRBJ1-1, with D uncertain. This CDR3 has 15 residues. Trimming removed 4 bases at V and 2 bases at J, with 17 bases between. Germline V gene lookup returns CDR1 SQVTM and CDR2 ANQGSEA.